Listed here are 18 T cell receptor beta chains from one sample, sequenced in a study of blood T cell repertoires in COVID-19. Sequencing used immunoSEQ multiplex PCR; TCRdb keeps in-frame clones, though not all of them. This table holds some 100,000 clones, roughly 88% found once. What was sequenced was peripheral blood. The origin of the receptors is a woman aged 55-70 years with acute or convalescent COVID-19.

The V and J genes are TRBV18 and TRBJ1-1, with D unresolved. The CDR3 has 14 residues. Germline V CDR1 and CDR2: KGHSH, LQKENI. The V end lost 0 bases, the J end lost 4 bases, and 9 bases lay between the germline ends. CDR3 protein: CASSPPVRGTEAFF. The CDR3 DNA reads as TGTGCCAGCTCACCACCAGTCCGGGGCACTGAAGCTTTCTTT.

The V call is TRBV7-8, the J call TRBJ1-2; the D is unclear. V lost 1 base and J lost 3, with 15 bases in between. Germline CDR1 is SGHVS and CDR2 is FQNEAQ. This CDR3 comprises 16 residues. The CDR3 spells CASSLEEDEPDYGYTF. CDR3 DNA: TGTGCCAGCAGCTTAGAGGAGGACGAACCGGACTATGGCTACACCTTC.

V and J are TRBV29-1 and TRBJ1-4; D is perhaps TRBD1 (5 bases). In germline, CDR1 is SQVTM, CDR2 ANQGSEA. This CDR3 has 14 residues. Deletions cut 7 bases from V and 5 bases from J, with 17 bases between. As DNA, the CDR3 is TGCAGCGCCACGGGGGGAGGGAACAATGAAAAACTGTTTTTT. Amino acids: CSATGGGNNEKLFF.

CDR3 DNA sequence: TGTGCCACCAGTGATTTTCGCCTCGGGACTAGCCGGAGCAATGAGCAGTTCTTC. It yields the protein CATSDFRLGTSRSNEQFF. The J gene is TRBJ2-1, the V gene TRBV24-1, with 9 nucleotides matching TRBD2. Germline V CDR1 and CDR2: KGHDR, SFDVKD. The V segment lost 1 base and the J segment 6 bases; nucleotides outside the gene matches: 12. This CDR3 spans 18 amino acids.

The chain carries TRBV6-5 and TRBJ1-3, with D possibly matching TRBD1 (6 bases). The CDR3 contains 14 residues. V lost 2 bases and J 2 bases, leaving 7 bases between the germline ends. The V gene's germline CDR1 is MNHEY and CDR2 SVGAGI. CDR3 sequence: CASSYRGTGNTIYF. CDR3 DNA: TGTGCCAGCAGTTACAGGGGGACTGGAAACACCATATATTTT.

This sequence joins TRBV3-1 (or the pseudogene TRBV3-2) and TRBJ2-1, with D maybe TRBD2 (6 bases). Germline V CDR1 and CDR2: LGHDT, YNNKEL (reference sequence). This CDR3 has 15 residues. Trimming left V 0 bases short and J 11 bases short, with 17 bases between. As DNA, the CDR3 is TGTGCCAGCAGCCAAGATAGTAGCGGCCCAATGAAGCAGTTCTTC. Its translation is CASSQDSSGPMKQFF.

This clone occurred once. The chain couples TRBV5-1 to TRBJ2-3; 11 positions match TRBD2. The trim removed 1 base at V and 4 bases at J, leaving 2 bases unmatched. The CDR3 covers 15 residues. Germline loops: CDR1 SGHRS, CDR2 YFSETQ. The DNA for the CDR3 is TGCGCCAGCAGCTTGACTAGCGGGAGCGCAGATACGCAGTATTTT. Amino acids: CASSLTSGSADTQYF.

This chain connects TRBV5-1 to TRBJ2-1; maybe TRBD2 (5 bases). Trimming took 2 bases from V and 8 from J, leaving 11 bases between them. The V gene's germline CDR1 is SGHRS and CDR2 YFSETQ. The CDR3 has 13 amino acids. CDR3 DNA sequence: TGCGCCAGCAGCTTACTAGGAATCGATGAGCAGTTCTTC. It encodes CASSLLGIDEQFF.

V and J are TRBV9 and TRBJ1-1; D unresolved. Per germline, CDR1 SGDLS and CDR2 YYNGEE. The CDR3 spans 17 residues. V was trimmed by 3 bases and J by 3 bases, leaving 21 bases between them. CDR3 amino acids: CASSALRGGGRYTEAFF. The CDR3 bases are TGTGCCAGCAGCGCCCTCCGAGGAGGCGGGCGGTACACTGAAGCTTTCTTT.

V usage is TRBV12-5 and J usage is TRBJ2-1, with 9 bases lining up with TRBD1. Germline CDR1 and CDR2: LGHNT and FRNRAP. V shed 2 bases and J 7 bases; nucleotides not matched to a gene: 9. CDR3 length equals 16 residues. This chain's CDR3 is CASGLTRGQGKNEQFF. The CDR3 DNA sequence: TGTGCTAGTGGTTTGACCAGGGGACAGGGTAAAAATGAGCAGTTCTTC.

The chain links TRBV11-3 to TRBJ2-3, with 8 bases aligning to TRBD2. In germline, CDR1 is SGHNT, CDR2 YENEEA. The CDR3 is 16 residues long. The V and J ends lost 6 bases and 0 bases, in that order; junction bases with no gene match: 8. CDR3 nucleotide sequence: TGTGCCAGCAGTGGGAGGGCTAGCGGGAGCACAGATACGCAGTATTTT. Translated, it gives CASSGRASGSTDTQYF.

V and J are TRBV30 and TRBJ1-3; 8 nucleotides align to TRBD1. The CDR3 sequence is 15 residues long. The V segment lost 4 bases and the J segment 0 bases; nucleotides outside the gene matches: 5. CDR1 and CDR2 from the germline V gene are GTSNPN and SVGIG (reference sequence). This chain's CDR3 is CAWNNRGSSGNTIYF. The DNA for the CDR3 is TGTGCCTGGAACAACAGGGGGTCCTCTGGAAACACCATATATTTT.

This clone was detected only a few times. V gene TRBV11-2 combines with J gene TRBJ1-1; a possible D gene is TRBD1 (5 bases). In germline, CDR1 is SGHAT, CDR2 FQNNGV. This CDR3 spans 15 amino acids. Trimming removed 1 base at V and 4 bases at J, with 13 bases between. CDR3 sequence: CASSLAPMGGTEAFF. The CDR3 DNA follows: TGTGCCAGCAGCTTAGCTCCCATGGGGGGCACTGAAGCTTTCTTT.

This clone was seen a single time. The chain links TRBV25-1 to TRBJ2-6; the D is unclear. CDR1 MGHDK and CDR2 SYGVNS come from the germline V gene. Trimming took 3 bases from V and 2 from J, leaving 8 bases between them. This CDR3 has 15 amino acids. In nucleotides, the CDR3 is TGTGCCAGCAGTGATCTTGTTACTGGGGCCAACGTCCTGACTTTC. It translates to CASSDLVTGANVLTF.

V is TRBV11-2 and J is TRBJ1-3; D is unresolved. Germline V gene sequence: CDR1 SGHAT, CDR2 FQNNGV. Trimming shortened V by 1 base and J by 4 bases, and 11 bases separated the two germline ends. The CDR3 has 15 amino acids. The CDR3 here is CASSLVLGSGNTIYF. In DNA form, the CDR3 reads TGTGCCAGCAGCTTAGTTCTGGGCTCCGGAAACACCATATATTTT. The variable domain in full, with the rest retrieved from reference TRBV11-2 and TRBJ1-3, is EAGVAQSPRYKIIEKRQSVAFWCNPISGHATLYWYQQILGQGPKLLIQFQNNGVVDDSQLPKDRFSAERLKGVDSTLKIQPAKLEDSAVYLCASSLVLGSGNTIYFGEGSWLTVV.

The chain is built from TRBV19 and TRBJ1-3, with D hard to call. Between the trimmed V and J ends, which lost 10 bases and 4 bases, there was a span of 14 bases. This CDR3 is 13 amino acids long. Germline CDR1 and CDR2: LNHDA and SQIVND (reference sequence). For the CDR3, the DNA is TGTGCCACCCGTCGTGACGGGGGAAACACCATATATTTT. Amino acids: CATRRDGGNTIYF.

The genes are TRBV27 and TRBJ2-3; TRBD1 matches at 8 bases. V was clipped by 2 bases and J by 6 bases; unmatched bases: 10. The CDR3 extends over 16 amino acids. Germline CDR1 MNHEY, CDR2 SMNVEV (reference sequence). CDR3 in DNA: TGTGCCAGCAGTTTAGATCAGGGGGCCCATCAGGATACGCAGTATTTT. This sequence encodes CASSLDQGAHQDTQYF.

The rearrangement uses TRBV4-2 and TRBJ2-1, with D uncertain. The CDR3 sequence is 14 residues long. V dropped 2 bases and J dropped 7 bases, with 12 bases sitting between them. Germline V gene lookup returns CDR1 LGHNA and CDR2 YNFKEQ. As DNA, the CDR3 is TGTGCCAGCAGCCAATCCGCTAGAGTGAATGAGCAGTTCTTC. Protein sequence: CASSQSARVNEQFF.